The entry below gives a single TCR beta chain sequence along with its context. Germline V gene lookup returns CDR1 MDHEN and CDR2 SYDVKM. The CDR3 totals 14 residues. V lost 7 bases, J lost 10 bases, and 15 bases stayed unmatched. The sample is drawn from a study of glioma-infiltrating T cells after dendritic cell vaccination. This table comes from immunoSEQ multiplex PCR, and its TCRdb copy is limited to in-frame clones, with some not included. The table includes 93,000 or so clones, roughly 83% detected once. The TCR comes from a human donor with glioblastoma. The chain is built from TRBV28 and TRBJ1-2; TRBD1 aligns across 7 bases. Sequences were derived from blood, sampled before dendritic cell vaccination. CDR3 sequence (DNA): TGTGCCAGCAACTTATACCGACAGGGTCTGGACTACACCTTC. Encoded protein: CASNLYRQGLDYTF.